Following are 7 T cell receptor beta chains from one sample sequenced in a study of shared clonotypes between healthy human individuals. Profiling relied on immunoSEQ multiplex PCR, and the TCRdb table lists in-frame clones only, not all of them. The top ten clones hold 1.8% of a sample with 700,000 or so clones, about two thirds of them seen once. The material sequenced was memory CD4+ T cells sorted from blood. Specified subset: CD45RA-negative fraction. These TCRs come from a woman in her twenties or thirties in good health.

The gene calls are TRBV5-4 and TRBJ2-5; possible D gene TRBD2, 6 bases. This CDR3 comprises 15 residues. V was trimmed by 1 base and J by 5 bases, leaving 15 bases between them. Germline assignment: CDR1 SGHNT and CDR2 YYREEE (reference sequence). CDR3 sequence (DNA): TGTGCCAGCAGCTTGAAGACCTCTGGGGGGGAGACCCAGTACTTC. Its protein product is CASSLKTSGGETQYF. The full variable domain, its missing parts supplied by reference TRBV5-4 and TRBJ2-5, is ETGVTQSPTHLIKTRGQQVTLRCSSQSGHNTVSWYQQALGQGPQFIFQYYREEENGRGNFPPRFSGLQFPNYSSELNVNALELDDSALYLCASSLKTSGGETQYFGPGTRLLVL.

The CDR3 nucleotides read TGTGCCAGTAGTTCACAGGGACTCGGTAGTGAAGCTTTCTTT. Protein: CASSSQGLGSEAFF. J is TRBJ1-1 and V is TRBV19; D might be TRBD1 (6 bases). The CDR3 is made up of 14 amino acids. The V end lost 5 bases, the J end lost 7 bases, and 17 bases lay between the germline ends. From germline, CDR1 is LNHDA and CDR2 SQIVND (reference sequence). The full variable domain, completed using reference TRBV19 and TRBJ1-1, is DGGITQSPKYLFRKEGQNVTLSCEQNLNHDAMYWYRQDPGQGLRLIYYSQIVNDFQKGDIAEGYSVSREKKESFPLTVTSAQKNPTAFYLCASSSQGLGSEAFFGQGTRLTVV.

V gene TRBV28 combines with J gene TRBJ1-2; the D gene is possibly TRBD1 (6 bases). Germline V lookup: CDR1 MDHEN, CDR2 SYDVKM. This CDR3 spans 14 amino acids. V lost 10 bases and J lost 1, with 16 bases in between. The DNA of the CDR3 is TGTGCCATCGTTGGACAGCGTCTTAACTATGGCTACACCTTC. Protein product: CAIVGQRLNYGYTF.

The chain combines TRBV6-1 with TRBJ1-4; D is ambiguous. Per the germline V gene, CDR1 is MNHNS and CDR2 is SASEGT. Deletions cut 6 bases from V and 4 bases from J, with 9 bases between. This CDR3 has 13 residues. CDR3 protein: CASRFGGNEKLFF. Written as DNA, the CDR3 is TGTGCCAGCAGATTCGGAGGTAATGAAAAACTGTTTTTT.

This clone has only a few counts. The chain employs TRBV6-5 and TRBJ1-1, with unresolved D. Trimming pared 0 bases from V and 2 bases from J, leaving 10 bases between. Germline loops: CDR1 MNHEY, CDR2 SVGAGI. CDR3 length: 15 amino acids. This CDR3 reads CASSYSPPRNTEAFF. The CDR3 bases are TGTGCCAGCAGTTACTCGCCCCCGCGTAACACTGAAGCTTTCTTT.

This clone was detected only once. The CDR3 sequence: CASSFQAGNYEQYF. In nucleotides, the CDR3 is TGTGCCAGCAGTTTTCAGGCGGGGAACTACGAGCAGTACTTC. This chain joins TRBV28 and TRBJ2-7; D might be TRBD2 (6 bases). CDR3 length: 14 amino acids. Looked up from germline, CDR1 is MDHEN and CDR2 is SYDVKM. Between the trimmed V and J ends, which lost 3 bases and 3 bases, there was a span of 12 bases. Variable domain in full (rest from reference TRBV28 and TRBJ2-7): DVKVTQSSRYLVKRTGEKVFLECVQDMDHENMFWYRQDPGLGLRLIYFSYDVKMKEKGDIPEGYSVSREKKERFSLILESASTNQTSMYLCASSFQAGNYEQYFGPGTRLTVT.

The CDR3 sequence is CAISNPGQGFSGAQYF. The CDR3 DNA reads TGTGCCATCAGTAATCCGGGACAGGGTTTCAGTGGAGCACAGTATTTT. The genes are TRBV10-3 and TRBJ2-3, with 9 bases identical to TRBD1. This CDR3 contains 16 residues. With 5 bases clipped from V and 12 bases from J, the junction kept 18 bases outside the gene matches. Germline assignment: CDR1 ENHRY and CDR2 SYGVKD.